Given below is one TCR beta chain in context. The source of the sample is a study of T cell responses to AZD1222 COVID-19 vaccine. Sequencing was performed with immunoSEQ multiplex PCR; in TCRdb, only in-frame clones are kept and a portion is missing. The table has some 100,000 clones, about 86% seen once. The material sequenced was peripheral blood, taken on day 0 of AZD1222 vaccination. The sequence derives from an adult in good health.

The CDR3 coding sequence is TGTGCCAGCAGCCAAGGAACCAATAACTATGGCTACACCTTC. Protein: CASSQGTNNYGYTF. V usage is TRBV3-1 (or the pseudogene TRBV3-2) and J usage is TRBJ1-2; D unresolved. Germline V lookup: CDR1 LGHDT, CDR2 YNNKEL (reference sequence). The length of the CDR3 is 14 residues. The V end was cut by 1 base, the J end by 1 base, with 7 bases between.